The source of this T cell receptor beta chain is a study of T cells in Graves' hyperthyroidism and ophthalmopathy. Study as a whole: Prior to any treatment, at the point of initial diagnosis, peripheral blood was collected.

Authors of the study amplified TCR beta CDR3 regions from RNA transcripts. A set of HTBI primers served as the primers for a first-round RT-PCR of the TCR CDR3. TCRdb fed the multiplex PCR reads into MiXCR, producing one record per CDR3 protein. The sample includes 600,000 to 650,000 distinct CDR3 sequences, about 20% of them seen just once. Clinical symptoms, serum thyroxine and TRAb, thyroid ultrasound and orbital computed tomography together formed the diagnostic basis. The germline V gene encodes CDR1 SGHDT and CDR2 YYEEEE. V dropped 10 bases and J dropped 0 bases, with 11 bases sitting between them. This CDR3 has 12 residues.

The receptor was isolated from a man aged 25 to 40 with Graves' ophthalmopathy. The sequencing sample was made of blood. The V and J genes are TRBV5-6 and TRBJ2-7; TRBD2 is a possible D gene (5 bases). The CDR3 region is CAFTSVSYEQYF. CDR3 sequence (DNA): TGTGCCTTCACTAGTGTCTCCTACGAGCAGTACTTC.